These T cell receptor beta chains were read from a single sample in a study of cytomegalovirus exposure and HLA in healthy donors. Profiling relied on immunoSEQ multiplex PCR, and the TCRdb table lists in-frame clones only, not all of them. The sample comprises more than 250,000 clones, roughly 87% of which are singletons, and more than 0.9% rests with the top ten. Sequencing was carried out using PBMCs. Every receptor here comes from a woman aged 25 to 39 in good health and CMV-seropositive. CDR3s include the opening cysteine and the closing phenylalanine or tryptophan. D genes are given only for firm matches. The size entry is marked missing in some rows and otherwise reads once, few, many or a size class.

abundance: -
d_gene: TRBD2
v_gene: TRBV27
j_gene: TRBJ2-1
CDR3aa: CASSLTSGRDEQFF
CDR3nt: TGTGCCAGCAGTTTGACTAGCGGGAGGGATGAGCAGTTCTTC

abundance: -
d_gene: TRBD1
v_gene: TRBV10-3
j_gene: TRBJ1-2
CDR3aa: CAISGTGFGYTF
CDR3nt: TGTGCCATCAGTGGGACAGGTTTTGGCTACACCTTC

abundance: -
d_gene: -
v_gene: TRBV19
j_gene: TRBJ1-2
CDR3aa: CASSMDPSGLDYGYTF
CDR3nt: TGTGCCAGTAGTATGGATCCATCAGGGTTGGACTATGGCTACACCTTC

abundance: -
d_gene: TRBD2
v_gene: TRBV7-9
j_gene: TRBJ2-1
CDR3aa: CASSLSGSSYNEQFF
CDR3nt: TGTGCCAGCAGCCTGAGCGGGAGCTCCTACAATGAGCAGTTCTTC

abundance: -
d_gene: TRBD2
v_gene: TRBV29-1
j_gene: TRBJ2-1
CDR3aa: CSVVLAGVSYNEQFF
CDR3nt: TGCAGCGTTGTACTAGCGGGAGTATCGTACAATGAGCAGTTCTTC

abundance: -
d_gene: -
v_gene: TRBV30
j_gene: TRBJ1-1
CDR3aa: CAWSPDPGGPKNTEAFF
CDR3nt: TGTGCCTGGAGTCCCGACCCTGGGGGGCCCAAGAACACTGAAGCTTTCTTT

abundance: -
d_gene: TRBD2
v_gene: TRBV13
j_gene: TRBJ2-3
CDR3aa: CASSPNPGLAGGRTITDTQYF
CDR3nt: TGTGCCAGCAGCCCAAACCCCGGACTAGCGGGGGGGCGGACTATCACAGATACGCAGTATTTT

abundance: -
d_gene: TRBD1
v_gene: TRBV9
j_gene: TRBJ2-1
CDR3aa: CASSDHGTANNEQFF
CDR3nt: TGTGCCAGCAGCGACCACGGGACAGCAAACAATGAGCAGTTCTTC

abundance: -
d_gene: -
v_gene: TRBV29-1
j_gene: TRBJ2-1
CDR3aa: CSAPLYNEQFF
CDR3nt: TGCAGCGCGCCCCTCTACAATGAGCAGTTCTTC

abundance: few
d_gene: -
v_gene: TRBV7-2
j_gene: TRBJ1-5
CDR3aa: CASSLAHEQPQHF
CDR3nt: TGTGCCAGCAGCTTAGCGCATGAACAGCCCCAGCATTTT

abundance: -
d_gene: -
v_gene: TRBV5-1
j_gene: TRBJ2-7
CDR3aa: CASSLTEISSYEQYF
CDR3nt: TGCGCCAGCAGCTTGACAGAGATTAGCTCCTACGAGCAGTACTTC

abundance: -
d_gene: -
v_gene: TRBV9
j_gene: TRBJ2-2
CDR3aa: CASSVVDTANTGELFF
CDR3nt: TGTGCCAGCAGCGTAGTGGACACAGCGAACACCGGGGAGCTGTTTTTT

abundance: few
d_gene: -
v_gene: TRBV9
j_gene: TRBJ2-5
CDR3aa: CASSPHVEETQYF
CDR3nt: TGTGCCAGCAGCCCCCACGTCGAGGAGACCCAGTACTTC

abundance: -
d_gene: -
v_gene: TRBV19
j_gene: TRBJ2-7
CDR3aa: CASKEDQTRYEQYF
CDR3nt: TGTGCCAGTAAGGAGGACCAAACGCGTTACGAGCAGTACTTC

abundance: -
d_gene: -
v_gene: TRBV29-1
j_gene: TRBJ1-1
CDR3aa: CSAGTQNTEAFF
CDR3nt: TGCAGCGCCGGGACGCAAAACACTGAAGCTTTCTTT

abundance: -
d_gene: TRBD2
v_gene: TRBV27
j_gene: TRBJ2-2
CDR3aa: CASRPAGGANTGELFF
CDR3nt: TGTGCCAGCAGACCCGCGGGGGGGGCGAACACCGGGGAGCTGTTTTTT

abundance: few
d_gene: -
v_gene: TRBV5-4
j_gene: TRBJ1-6
CDR3aa: CASSLALDRDNSPLHF
CDR3nt: TGTGCCAGCAGCTTGGCACTGGACAGAGATAATTCACCCCTCCACTTT

abundance: once
d_gene: -
v_gene: TRBV28
j_gene: TRBJ1-2
CDR3aa: CASSLSPGINYGYTF
CDR3nt: TGTGCCAGCAGTTTATCCCCCGGCATTAACTATGGCTACACCTTC

abundance: -
d_gene: TRBD2
v_gene: TRBV2
j_gene: TRBJ2-7
CDR3aa: CASRTSGLLSGYEQYF
CDR3nt: TGTGCCAGCAGGACTAGCGGCCTACTTTCCGGCTACGAGCAGTACTTC

abundance: once
d_gene: -
v_gene: TRBV7-9
j_gene: TRBJ2-6
CDR3aa: CASSARLRGTGANVLTF
CDR3nt: TGTGCCAGCAGCGCGCGCCTACGGGGAACAGGGGCCAACGTCCTGACTTTC

abundance: few
d_gene: -
v_gene: TRBV27
j_gene: TRBJ1-1
CDR3aa: CASSSPLRNTEAFF
CDR3nt: TGTGCCAGCAGTTCCCCTCTCAGGAACACTGAAGCTTTCTTT

abundance: -
d_gene: -
v_gene: TRBV7-3
j_gene: TRBJ2-6
CDR3aa: CASSKTSAGANVLTF
CDR3nt: TGTGCCAGCAGCAAAACTAGTGCTGGGGCCAACGTCCTGACTTTC